Each of the 24 T cell receptor beta chains below was sequenced from the same sample in a study of blood T cell repertoires in COVID-19. Some clones are missing from TCRdb's copy, which holds only in-frame ones; the method was immunoSEQ multiplex PCR. The table lists approximately 140,000 clones, 87% of them singletons. Sequencing was done on a sample of peripheral blood. These receptor sequences come from a woman in her sixties with active or convalescent COVID-19.

The chain joins TRBV10-2 to TRBJ1-5; TRBD1 might be the D (6 bases). Per germline, CDR1 WSHSY and CDR2 SAAADI. Trimming removed 6 bases from V and 4 bases from J, with 22 bases in between. This CDR3 is 17 amino acids long. CDR3 residues: CASRTHRAVGQNQPQHF. DNA for the CDR3: TGCGCCAGCAGGACACACAGGGCCGTCGGGCAAAATCAGCCCCAGCATTTT.

This chain uses TRBV12-3 or TRBV12-4 with TRBJ1-5; 7 bases align to TRBD1. V was pared by 5 bases and J by 5 bases, with 3 bases of the junction left unmatched. The CDR3 totals 13 residues. CDR3 region: CASSTTGDQPQHF. The CDR3 DNA is TGTGCCAGCAGTACTACAGGGGATCAGCCCCAGCATTTT.

This chain connects TRBV7-6 to TRBJ2-7; maybe TRBD1 (6 bases). There are 14 residues in the CDR3. Per the germline V gene, CDR1 is SGHVS and CDR2 is FNYEAQ. Trimming took off 5 bases at V and 7 bases at J, with 18 bases between the two ends. This CDR3 reads CASSIQGLLGEQYF. CDR3 in DNA: TGTGCCAGCAGCATTCAGGGGCTCCTCGGGGAGCAGTACTTC.

This clone was detected a few times. This chain connects TRBV19 to TRBJ1-1, with a tentative D call TRBD1 (6 bases). The CDR3 length is 16 residues. Germline CDR1 reads LNHDA; CDR2 reads SQIVND (reference sequence). Trimming left V 4 bases short and J 1 base short, with 16 bases between. CDR3 amino acids: CASSNSYRVANTEAFF. In DNA, the CDR3 is TGTGCCAGTAGTAACAGTTACAGGGTAGCGAACACTGAAGCTTTCTTT.

This clone was detected only a few times. The rearrangement uses TRBV5-6 and TRBJ1-1, with D maybe TRBD1 (6 bases). The CDR3 sequence is 12 residues long. With 4 bases removed from V and 9 bases from J, the gap between germline ends came to 13 bases. The germline gives CDR1 SGHDT, CDR2 YYEEEE. CDR3 in amino acids: CASSTKQGQAFF. CDR3 coding DNA: TGTGCCAGCAGCACTAAACAGGGTCAAGCTTTCTTT.

The genes are TRBV6-6 and TRBJ2-4; 7 bases line up with TRBD2. This CDR3 comprises 15 residues. J was trimmed by 4 bases and V by 4 bases; bases with no gene match: 7. Germline values: CDR1 MNHNY, CDR2 SVGAGI (reference sequence). The CDR3 spells CASSSPLGGKNIQYF. The CDR3 bases are TGTGCCAGCAGTTCCCCACTGGGGGGGAAAAACATTCAGTACTTC.

The chain joins TRBV7-6 to TRBJ2-5; D possibly corresponds to TRBD2 (6 bases). Germline values: CDR1 SGHVS, CDR2 FNYEAQ. The CDR3 length is 15 residues. V lost 5 bases and J 5 bases, leaving 18 bases between the germline ends. CDR3 in DNA: TGTGCCAGCAGCCCGGGCCTGGCGGGGAGTGAGACCCAGTACTTC. Residues: CASSPGLAGSETQYF.

The V gene is TRBV6-2 or TRBV6-3, the J gene TRBJ2-1; 9 positions match TRBD1. Germline assignment: CDR1 MNHEY and CDR2 SVGEGT. The CDR3 is made up of 17 amino acids. V dropped 0 bases and J dropped 7; count of bases not matched to a gene: 10. The CDR3 loop reads CASSYSIYETGGNEQFF. The CDR3 DNA reads TGTGCCAGCAGTTACTCGATCTACGAGACAGGGGGGAATGAGCAGTTCTTC.

In its sample, this clone was seen a few times. This chain connects TRBV11-2 to TRBJ2-2; no definite D call. Germline V lookup: CDR1 SGHAT, CDR2 FQNNGV. The CDR3 contains 14 residues. Trimming took 7 bases from V and 1 from J, leaving 10 bases between them. The CDR3 spells CASTLGGNTGELFF. The DNA of the CDR3 is TGTGCCAGCACTCTTGGCGGGAACACCGGGGAGCTGTTTTTT.

The V gene is TRBV11-2, the J gene TRBJ2-2; D is perhaps TRBD2 (6 bases). CDR3 length: 16 amino acids. CDR1 and CDR2 (germline): SGHAT, FQNNGV. V was shortened by 1 base and J by 5 bases, with 14 bases between the two germline ends. CDR3 residues: CASSLVGRSKTGELFF. The CDR3 DNA is TGTGCCAGCAGCTTAGTTGGGAGGAGTAAAACCGGGGAGCTGTTTTTT.

The gene calls are TRBV6-2 or TRBV6-3 and TRBJ2-7; 10 positions match TRBD1. V lost 2 bases and J lost 2; bases outside the gene matches: 9. The CDR3 loop spans 17 amino acids. CDR1 MNHEY and CDR2 SVGEGT come from the germline V gene. In nucleotides, the CDR3 is TGTGCCAGCAGTTACAAATGGCGACAGGGGGCGACCTACGAGCAGTACTTC. Its protein is CASSYKWRQGATYEQYF.

V and J are TRBV7-8 and TRBJ1-2; no clear D. V lost 1 base, J lost 4 bases, and 13 bases lay in between. Germline lookup yields CDR1 SGHVS and CDR2 FQNEAQ. The CDR3 has 15 amino acids. CDR3 coding DNA: TGTGCCAGCAGCTTAGGTTCTGCTACCCTCTATGGCTACACCTTC. Translated: CASSLGSATLYGYTF.

This rearrangement joins TRBV6-6 to TRBJ2-2; TRBD2 agrees at 8 bases. The germline gives CDR1 MNHNY, CDR2 SVGAGI (reference sequence). V dropped 5 bases and J dropped 5; count of bases not matched to a gene: 19. There are 19 residues in the CDR3. CDR3 residues: CASSQRESGGPGLTGELFF. The CDR3 DNA reads TGTGCCAGCAGTCAGCGCGAGAGCGGGGGTCCGGGGTTGACCGGGGAGCTGTTTTTT.

A few counts support this clone. The chain uses TRBV7-2 and TRBJ1-4; D ambiguous. This CDR3 region has 15 residues. The V end was cut by 2 bases, the J end by 0 bases, with 7 bases between. Germline lookup yields CDR1 SGHTA and CDR2 FQGNSA. The CDR3 spells CASSLSHATNEKLFF. The CDR3 bases are TGTGCCAGCAGCTTATCACATGCAACTAATGAAAAACTGTTTTTT.

This clone appeared a few times. The rearrangement joins TRBV7-9 to TRBJ1-6, with D tentatively TRBD1 (6 bases). Trimming took 1 base from V and 12 from J, leaving 10 bases between them. Germline loops: CDR1 SEHNR, CDR2 FQNEAQ (reference sequence). CDR3 length: 13 residues. CDR3 sequence (DNA): TGTGCCAGCAGCTTAGATTCAGGGGAACCCCTCCACTTT. Its translation: CASSLDSGEPLHF.

The chain is built from TRBV7-9 and TRBJ2-1, with 8 bases aligning to TRBD2. CDR3 length equals 14 residues. Germline trimming cut 9 bases from V and 6 bases from J; bases unmatched to any gene: 10. The germline gives CDR1 SEHNR, CDR2 FQNEAQ (reference sequence). CDR3 in DNA: TGTGCCAGTAGCCGGCTAGCGGGTTTCAATGAGCAGTTCTTC. Its protein product is CASSRLAGFNEQFF.

The chain joins TRBV3-1 (or the pseudogene TRBV3-2) to TRBJ2-5; D is unresolved. Per the germline V gene, CDR1 is LGHDT and CDR2 is YNNKEL (reference sequence). This CDR3 has 14 residues. V was clipped by 2 bases and J by 1 base, with 8 bases between them. CDR3 protein: CASSQPQFQETQYF. In nucleotides, the CDR3 is TGTGCCAGCAGCCAACCTCAGTTCCAAGAGACCCAGTACTTC.

This clone was picked up a small number of times. The chain is built from TRBV4-1 and TRBJ2-1, with TRBD2 matching over 9 bases. V shed 4 bases and J 5 bases; nucleotides not matched to a gene: 12. CDR3 length: 17 residues. Germline V gene sequence: CDR1 MGHRA, CDR2 YSYEKL. The CDR3 bases are TGCGCCAGCAGCCTCGAAGGGAGCAGCGGGGGGAACAATGAGCAGTTCTTC. Encoded protein: CASSLEGSSGGNNEQFF.

This chain connects TRBV12-3 or TRBV12-4 to TRBJ1-1; no definite D call. V was clipped by 8 bases and J by 0 bases, with 7 bases between them. The CDR3 consists of 12 residues. The CDR3 loop reads CASVLVNTEAFF. CDR3 DNA sequence: TGTGCCAGCGTACTAGTGAACACTGAAGCTTTCTTT.

CDR3 coding DNA: TGCAGTGCTAGGTTTCATCCCGAGCAGTTCTTC. Encoded protein: CSARFHPEQFF. This chain links TRBV20-1 with TRBJ2-1; no clear D gene. From germline, CDR1 is DFQATT and CDR2 SNEGSKA (reference sequence). The germline V and J ends were trimmed by 3 bases and 10 bases, with 10 bases remaining between them. The CDR3 is 11 amino acids.

The genes are TRBV9 and TRBJ2-5; TRBD2 matches at 9 bases. The CDR3 totals 18 residues. Germline V gene sequence: CDR1 SGDLS, CDR2 YYNGEE. With V trimmed by 0 bases and J by 1 base, 10 bases remained unmatched. As DNA, the CDR3 is TGTGCCAGCAGCGTAGGGGCAGGGCTAGCGGGGCCCCAAGAGACCCAGTACTTC. This translates into CASSVGAGLAGPQETQYF.

This chain joins TRBV20-1 and TRBJ2-7; 13 bases align to TRBD2. The CDR3 has 16 residues. With V trimmed by 5 bases and J by 2 bases, 9 bases remained unmatched. The V gene's germline CDR1 is DFQATT and CDR2 SNEGSKA (reference sequence). The CDR3 DNA reads TGCAGTGCTGGTGACTATACTAGCGGGGGGGCCTACGAGCAGTACTTC. This gives the protein CSAGDYTSGGAYEQYF.

The rearrangement uses TRBV2 and TRBJ2-3, with 8 positions matching TRBD2. CDR1 is SNHLY and CDR2 is FYNNEI in the germline V gene. Trimming cost V 4 bases and J 1 base; bases outside gene matches: 4. The CDR3 length is 15 residues. In nucleotides, the CDR3 is TGTGCCAGCAGTGGTGGAGCGGGGGGCACAGATACGCAGTATTTT. It encodes CASSGGAGGTDTQYF.

This clone was detected once. The CDR3 region is CATSPDREYGYTF. The DNA of the CDR3 is TGTGCCACCAGCCCGGACAGGGAATATGGCTACACCTTC. The chain links TRBV15 to TRBJ1-2, with 8 positions matching TRBD1. Germline loops: CDR1 LNHNV, CDR2 YYDKDF (reference sequence). The CDR3 consists of 13 residues. With V trimmed by 5 bases and J by 5 bases, 4 bases remained unmatched.